This TCR beta chain was sequenced in a study of blood T cells in healthy people across ages. Alongside a J-beta primer mix, a sample-barcoded 5' primer served in a second PCR lasting roughly 6 to 11 cycles. TCRdb re-derived calls from the 5' RACE reads in MiXCR, one entry per CDR3 protein. The sample includes around 1,600,000 distinct CDR3 sequences, approximately 43% of them seen just once. This clonotype has ten or more counts. CDR1 and CDR2 (germline): MNHEY, SMNVEV (reference sequence). V was trimmed by 3 bases and J by 3 bases, leaving 12 bases between them. The CDR3 length is 14 residues. The origin of this receptor is a woman under 30 in good health. The J gene is TRBJ2-7, the V gene TRBV27; tentative D call: TRBD2 (7 bases). Input material: blood. CDR3 sequence (DNA): TGTGCCAGCAGTTTGCTGGGAGGGGGCTACGAGCAGTACTTC. As protein: CASSLLGGGYEQYF.